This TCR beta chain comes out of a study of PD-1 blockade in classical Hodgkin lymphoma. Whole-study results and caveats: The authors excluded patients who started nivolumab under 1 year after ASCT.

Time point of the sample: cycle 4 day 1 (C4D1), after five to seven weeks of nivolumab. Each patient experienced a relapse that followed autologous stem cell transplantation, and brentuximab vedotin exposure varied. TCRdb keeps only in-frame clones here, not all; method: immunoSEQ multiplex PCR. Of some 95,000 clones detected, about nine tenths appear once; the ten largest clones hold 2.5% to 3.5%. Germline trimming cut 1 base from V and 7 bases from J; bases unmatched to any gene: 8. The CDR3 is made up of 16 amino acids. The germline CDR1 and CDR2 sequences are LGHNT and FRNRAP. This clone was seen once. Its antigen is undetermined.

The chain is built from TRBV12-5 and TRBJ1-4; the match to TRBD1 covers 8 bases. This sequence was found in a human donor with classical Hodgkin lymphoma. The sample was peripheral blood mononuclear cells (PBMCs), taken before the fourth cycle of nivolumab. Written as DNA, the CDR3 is TGTGCTAGTGGTTTGGGGCAGGGGGCTCAGGGTGAAAAACTGTTTTTT. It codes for CASGLGQGAQGEKLFF.